Below, 10 T cell receptor beta chains from the same sample are listed, as sequenced in a study of early T cells in non-severe SARS-CoV-2 infection. TCRdb itself ran the 5' RACE reads through MiXCR, one entry per CDR3 protein. The table has 15,000 to 20,000 distinct CDR3 sequences, about 4.8% seen once. The sequenced material came from whole blood. The source of these receptors is an adult who was a healthcare worker with PCR-confirmed SARS-CoV-2 infection or an uninfected control (not recorded which).

This clonotype was seen many times. This chain uses TRBV20-1 with TRBJ2-5, with 12 nucleotides matching TRBD2. The CDR3 has 17 amino acids. Trimming removed 0 bases from V and 4 bases from J; junction bases left unmatched: 9. The V gene's germline CDR1 is DFQATT and CDR2 SNEGSKA (reference sequence). DNA for the CDR3: TGCAGTGCTAGAGATAGTAGCCCTAGCGGGGGGGGAGAGACCCAGTACTTC. Amino acids: CSARDSSPSGGGETQYF.

At least ten counts were recorded for this clonotype. The chain combines TRBV5-6 with TRBJ2-7; 11 bases align to TRBD1. The CDR3 length is 15 residues. The V gene's germline CDR1 is SGHDT and CDR2 YYEEEE. V was pared by 4 bases and J by 4 bases, with 7 bases of the junction left unmatched. The CDR3 coding sequence is TGTGCCAGCAGCCCCCGCGGACAGGGGGCGTACGAGCAGTACTTC. Amino acid sequence: CASSPRGQGAYEQYF.

This clonotype was seen a few times. This rearrangement joins TRBV20-1 to TRBJ1-1; 7 bases are a match to TRBD1. J lost 10 bases, V lost 5 bases, and 13 bases had no gene match. Germline V lookup: CDR1 DFQATT, CDR2 SNEGSKA (reference sequence). This CDR3 spans 13 amino acids. As DNA, the CDR3 is TGCAGTGCTGGGTCCGCCAACAGGGGAAGAGCTTTCTTT. Translating it yields CSAGSANRGRAFF.

A few counts support this clonotype. The V gene is TRBV28, the J gene TRBJ2-3; TRBD2 aligns across 10 bases. The germline V gene encodes CDR1 MDHEN and CDR2 SYDVKM. J lost 1 base, V lost 4 bases, and 2 bases had no gene match. The CDR3 loop spans 15 amino acids. CDR3 bases: TGTGCCAGCAGTTCCGGGACTAGCGGCACAGATACGCAGTATTTT. Translated: CASSSGTSGTDTQYF.

This clonotype has at least ten counts. Here the CDR3 reads CASNLGQGINSPLHF. DNA for the CDR3: TGTGCCAGCAACCTTGGACAGGGGATAAATTCACCCCTCCACTTT. The chain recombines TRBV6-5 with TRBJ1-6, with 9 nucleotides matching TRBD1. CDR3 length: 15 residues. Germline V CDR1 and CDR2: MNHEY, SVGAGI. Losses at the gene ends were 7 bases for V and 7 bases for J; bases not matched to a gene: 8.

This clonotype has a count of ten or more. The CDR3 bases are TGTGCCAGCAGCCCACGACTTAGCTCCTACAATGAGCAGTTCTTC. Translation: CASSPRLSSYNEQFF. V usage is TRBV11-2 and J usage is TRBJ2-1; D gene ambiguous. Trimming shortened V by 5 bases and J by 0 bases, and 11 bases separated the two germline ends. CDR1 is SGHAT and CDR2 is FQNNGV in the germline V gene. CDR3 length: 15 amino acids.

V usage is TRBV20-1 and J usage is TRBJ2-3, with 8 bases that match TRBD2. The CDR3 extends over 15 amino acids. The V segment lost 5 bases and the J segment 4 bases; nucleotides outside the gene matches: 11. Looked up from germline, CDR1 is DFQATT and CDR2 is SNEGSKA (reference sequence). CDR3 nucleotides: TGCAGTGCTGGGGGCGGACTAGCAGGGGCAGATACGCAGTATTTT. Amino acids: CSAGGGLAGADTQYF.

The gene calls are TRBV19 and TRBJ1-4; no definite D call. The V and J ends lost 3 bases and 3 bases respectively, with 14 bases between them. The germline V gene has CDR1 LNHDA and CDR2 SQIVND (reference sequence). CDR3 length: 16 residues. The DNA for the CDR3 is TGTGCCAGTAGTATGGGGAGGACCGGGGCTAATGAAAAACTGTTTTTT. Amino acids: CASSMGRTGANEKLFF.

This clonotype was observed at least ten times. CDR3 protein: CASSSQGRGGYTF. The CDR3 region has the DNA TGTGCCAGCAGTTCACAGGGGCGAGGCGGCTACACCTTC. V is TRBV28 and J is TRBJ1-2; 7 bases match TRBD1. V lost 4 bases, J lost 8 bases, and 7 bases stayed unmatched. From germline, CDR1 is MDHEN and CDR2 SYDVKM. This CDR3 spans 13 amino acids.

This clonotype was seen ten or more times. The chain has TRBV6-5 and TRBJ2-2, with D perhaps being TRBD1 or TRBD2 (6 bases each). Trimming stripped 2 bases from V and 3 bases from J, with 7 bases between. From germline, CDR1 is MNHEY and CDR2 SVGAGI. The CDR3 loop spans 14 amino acids. The DNA for the CDR3 is TGTGCCAGCAGTTACAGGGGGGACACCGGGGAGCTGTTTTTT. Translated, it gives CASSYRGDTGELFF.